The sequence of this T cell receptor beta chain was determined in a study of blood T cell repertoires in COVID-19. TCRdb keeps only in-frame clones here, not all; method: immunoSEQ multiplex PCR. This table holds around 58,000 clones, less than 85% found once. V lost 0 bases and J lost 5, with 15 bases in between. The CDR3 length is 16 residues. Germline CDR1 is LGHNA and CDR2 is YNFKEQ. Sequenced sample: peripheral blood. This clonotype originated in a human donor in a cohort sampled during active COVID-19. The chain links TRBV4-2 to TRBJ2-3; a possible D gene is TRBD2 (7 bases). The CDR3 region is CASSQERGGRIDTQYF. Here the CDR3 DNA reads TGTGCCAGCAGCCAAGAAAGGGGGGGCCGGATAGATACGCAGTATTTT.